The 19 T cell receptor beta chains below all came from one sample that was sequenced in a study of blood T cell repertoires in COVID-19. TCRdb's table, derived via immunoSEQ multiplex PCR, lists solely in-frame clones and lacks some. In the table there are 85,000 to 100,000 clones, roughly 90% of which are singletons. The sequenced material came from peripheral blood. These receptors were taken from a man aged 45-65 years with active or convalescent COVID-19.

The CDR3 sequence: CASSEWLNQPQHF. DNA for the CDR3: TGTGCCAGCAGTGAATGGCTTAATCAGCCCCAGCATTTT. The chain links TRBV6-1 to TRBJ1-5, with unresolved D. The V and J ends lost 2 bases and 4 bases respectively, with 6 bases between them. Germline V gene data show CDR1 as MNHNS and CDR2 as SASEGT. The CDR3 is 13 residues long.

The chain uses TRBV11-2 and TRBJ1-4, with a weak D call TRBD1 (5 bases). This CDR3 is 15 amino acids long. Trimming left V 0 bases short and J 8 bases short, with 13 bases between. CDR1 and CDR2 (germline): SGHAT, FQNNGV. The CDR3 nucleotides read TGTGCCAGCAGCTTAGATCTGGCCAGGGCAGAAAAACTGTTTTTT. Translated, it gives CASSLDLARAEKLFF.

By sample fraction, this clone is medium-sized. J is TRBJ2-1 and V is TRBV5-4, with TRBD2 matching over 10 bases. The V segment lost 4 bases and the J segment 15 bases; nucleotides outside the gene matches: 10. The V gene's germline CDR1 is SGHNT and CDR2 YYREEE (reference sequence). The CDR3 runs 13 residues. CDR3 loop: CASSPEREGIPFF. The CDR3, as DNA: TGTGCCAGCAGCCCCGAGCGGGAGGGGATCCCGTTCTTC.

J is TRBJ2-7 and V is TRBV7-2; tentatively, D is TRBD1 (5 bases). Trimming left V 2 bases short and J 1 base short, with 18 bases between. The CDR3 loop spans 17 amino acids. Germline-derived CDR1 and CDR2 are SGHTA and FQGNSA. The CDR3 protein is CASSLWGGRQISYEQYF. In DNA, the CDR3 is TGTGCCAGCAGCTTATGGGGCGGACGCCAAATTTCCTACGAGCAGTACTTC. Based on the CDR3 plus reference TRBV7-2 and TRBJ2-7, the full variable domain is GAGVSQSPSNKVTEKGKDVELRCDPISGHTALYWYRQSLGQGLEFLIYFQGNSAPDKSGLPSDRFSAERTGGSVSTLTIQRTQQEDSAVYLCASSLWGGRQISYEQYFGPGTRLTVT.

The CDR3 DNA reads as TGTGCCAGCAGCAGTGACAGGTTCGATGAGCAGTTCTTC. Translated: CASSSDRFDEQFF. This rearrangement joins TRBV5-4 to TRBJ2-1; a possible D gene is TRBD1 (6 bases). Trimming took 4 bases from V and 8 from J, leaving 13 bases between them. Germline V gives CDR1 SGHNT, CDR2 YYREEE (reference sequence). The CDR3 sequence is 13 residues long.

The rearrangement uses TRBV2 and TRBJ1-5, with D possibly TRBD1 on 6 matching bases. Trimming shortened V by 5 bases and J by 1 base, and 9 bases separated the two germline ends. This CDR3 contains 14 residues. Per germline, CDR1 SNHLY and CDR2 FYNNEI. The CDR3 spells CASSLGQSNQPQHF. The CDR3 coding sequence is TGTGCCAGCAGTCTCGGACAGAGCAATCAGCCCCAGCATTTT. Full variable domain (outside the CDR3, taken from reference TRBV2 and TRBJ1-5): EPEVTQTPSHQVTQMGQEVILRCVPISNHLYFYWYRQILGQKVEFLVSFYNNEISEKSEIFDDQFSVERPDGSNFTLKIRSTKLEDSAMYFCASSLGQSNQPQHFGDGTRLSIL.

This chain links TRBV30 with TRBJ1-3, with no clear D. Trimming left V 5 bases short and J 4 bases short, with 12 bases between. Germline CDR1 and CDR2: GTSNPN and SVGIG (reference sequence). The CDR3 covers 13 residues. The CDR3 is CAWGGLNGNTIYF. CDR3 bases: TGTGCCTGGGGTGGGCTCAACGGAAACACCATATATTTT. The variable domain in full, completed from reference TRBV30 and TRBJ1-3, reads SQTIHQWPATLVQPVGSPLSLECTVEGTSNPNLYWYRQAAGRGLQLLFYSVGIGQISSEVPQNLSASRPQDRQFILSSKKLLLSDSGFYLCAWGGLNGNTIYFGEGSWLTVV.

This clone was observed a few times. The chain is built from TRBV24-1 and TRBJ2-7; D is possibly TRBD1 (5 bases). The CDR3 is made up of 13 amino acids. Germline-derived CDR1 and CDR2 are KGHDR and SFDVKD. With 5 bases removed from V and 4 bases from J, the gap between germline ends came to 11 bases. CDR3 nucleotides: TGTGCCACCAGTGGCTCAGGGTTGTACGAGCAGTACTTC. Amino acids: CATSGSGLYEQYF.

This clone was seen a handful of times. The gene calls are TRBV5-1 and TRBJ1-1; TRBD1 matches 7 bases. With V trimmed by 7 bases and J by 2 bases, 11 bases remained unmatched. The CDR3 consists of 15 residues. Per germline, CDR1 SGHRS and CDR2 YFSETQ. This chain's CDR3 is CASRGQANANTEAFF. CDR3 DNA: TGCGCCAGCCGAGGACAGGCTAACGCCAACACTGAAGCTTTCTTT.

The CDR3 reads CASSSGQTFTDTQYF. The CDR3 DNA reads TGTGCCAGCAGCTCGGGACAGACCTTCACAGATACGCAGTATTTT. The chain employs TRBV3-1 (or the pseudogene TRBV3-2) and TRBJ2-3; 7 bases align to TRBD1. CDR3 length: 15 amino acids. V was clipped by 5 bases and J by 2 bases; unmatched bases: 7. Germline V gene lookup returns CDR1 LGHDT and CDR2 YNNKEL (reference sequence).

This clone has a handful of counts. The CDR3 DNA reads TGTGCCAGCAGCCAGGGGAGGTTTGGGAATGAGCAGTTCTTC. Translating gives CASSQGRFGNEQFF. The chain employs TRBV3-1 (or the pseudogene TRBV3-2) and TRBJ2-1; tentatively, D is TRBD2 (6 bases). Between the trimmed V and J ends, which lost 3 bases and 7 bases, there was a span of 13 bases. Germline lookup yields CDR1 LGHDT and CDR2 YNNKEL (reference sequence). This CDR3 region has 14 residues.

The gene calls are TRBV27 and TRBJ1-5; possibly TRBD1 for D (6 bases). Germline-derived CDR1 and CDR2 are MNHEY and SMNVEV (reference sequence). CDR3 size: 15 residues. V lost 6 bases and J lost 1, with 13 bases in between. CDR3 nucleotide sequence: TGTGCCAGCAGAAAGGGGGTTTCGAGCAATCAGCCCCAGCATTTT. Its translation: CASRKGVSSNQPQHF.

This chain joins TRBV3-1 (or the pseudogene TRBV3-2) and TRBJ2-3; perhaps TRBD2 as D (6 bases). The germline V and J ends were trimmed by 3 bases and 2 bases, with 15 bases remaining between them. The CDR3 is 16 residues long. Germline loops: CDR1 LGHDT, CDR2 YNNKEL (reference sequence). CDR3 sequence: CASSHPGESITDTQYF. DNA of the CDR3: TGTGCCAGCAGCCACCCGGGGGAGTCTATCACAGATACGCAGTATTTT.

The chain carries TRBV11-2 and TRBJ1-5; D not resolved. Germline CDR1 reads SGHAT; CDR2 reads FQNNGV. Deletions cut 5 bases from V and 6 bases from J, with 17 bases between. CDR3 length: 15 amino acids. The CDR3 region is CASSPDGKSGQPQHF. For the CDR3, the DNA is TGTGCCAGCAGCCCGGACGGGAAGTCGGGTCAGCCCCAGCATTTT.

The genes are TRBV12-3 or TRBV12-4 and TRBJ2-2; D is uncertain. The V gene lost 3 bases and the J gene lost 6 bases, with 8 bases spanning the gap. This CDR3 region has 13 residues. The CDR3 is CASSFLEAGELFF. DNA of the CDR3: TGTGCCAGCAGTTTCCTAGAGGCCGGGGAGCTGTTTTTT.

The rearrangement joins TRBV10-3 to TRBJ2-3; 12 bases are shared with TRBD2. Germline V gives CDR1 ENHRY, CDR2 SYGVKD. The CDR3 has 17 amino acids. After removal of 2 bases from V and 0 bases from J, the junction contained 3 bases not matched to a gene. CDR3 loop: CAISETSGGPSTDTQYF. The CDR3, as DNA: TGTGCCATCAGTGAGACTAGCGGGGGGCCTAGCACAGATACGCAGTATTTT.

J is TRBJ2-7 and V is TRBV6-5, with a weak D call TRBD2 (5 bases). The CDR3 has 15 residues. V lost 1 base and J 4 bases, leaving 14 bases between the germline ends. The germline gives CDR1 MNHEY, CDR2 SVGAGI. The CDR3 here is CASSYYRGSGYEQYF. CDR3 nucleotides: TGTGCCAGCAGTTACTATCGGGGTAGTGGATACGAGCAGTACTTC.

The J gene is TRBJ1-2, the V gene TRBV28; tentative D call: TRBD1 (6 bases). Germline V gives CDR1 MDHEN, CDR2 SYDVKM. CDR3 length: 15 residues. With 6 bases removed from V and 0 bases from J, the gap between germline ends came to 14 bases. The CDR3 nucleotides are TGTGCCAGCAGCCTTGAGGGGGAGTCTAACTATGGCTACACCTTC. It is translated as CASSLEGESNYGYTF.

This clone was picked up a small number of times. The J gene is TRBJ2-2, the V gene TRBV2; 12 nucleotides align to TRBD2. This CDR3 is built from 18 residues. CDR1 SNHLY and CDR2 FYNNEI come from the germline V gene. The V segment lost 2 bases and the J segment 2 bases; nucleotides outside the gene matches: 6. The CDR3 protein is CASSESLAGGRNTGELFF. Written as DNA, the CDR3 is TGTGCCAGCAGTGAATCACTAGCGGGGGGCAGAAACACCGGGGAGCTGTTTTTT. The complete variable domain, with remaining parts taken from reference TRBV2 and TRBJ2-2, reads EPEVTQTPSHQVTQMGQEVILRCVPISNHLYFYWYRQILGQKVEFLVSFYNNEISEKSEIFDDQFSVERPDGSNFTLKIRSTKLEDSAMYFCASSESLAGGRNTGELFFGEGSRLTVL.